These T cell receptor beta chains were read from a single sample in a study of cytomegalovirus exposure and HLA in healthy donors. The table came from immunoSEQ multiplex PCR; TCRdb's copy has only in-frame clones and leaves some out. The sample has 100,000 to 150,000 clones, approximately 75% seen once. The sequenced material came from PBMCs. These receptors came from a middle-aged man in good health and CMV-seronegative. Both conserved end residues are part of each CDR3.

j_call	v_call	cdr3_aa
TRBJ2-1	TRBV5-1	CASSLELRGGAYNEQFF
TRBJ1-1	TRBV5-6	CASSLGGGTEAFF
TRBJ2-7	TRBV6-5	CASSYGAGGLYEQYF
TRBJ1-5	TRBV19	CASSISAGFGNQPQHF
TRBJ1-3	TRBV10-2	CASSPGTGAGNTIYF
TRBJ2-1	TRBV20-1	CSARGSNEQFF
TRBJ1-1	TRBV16	CASSQIMNTEAFF
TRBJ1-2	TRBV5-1	CASSLEGQGGGYTF
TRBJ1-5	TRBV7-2	CASSLAGYSNQPQHF
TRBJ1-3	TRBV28	CASSFTGGTGNTIYF